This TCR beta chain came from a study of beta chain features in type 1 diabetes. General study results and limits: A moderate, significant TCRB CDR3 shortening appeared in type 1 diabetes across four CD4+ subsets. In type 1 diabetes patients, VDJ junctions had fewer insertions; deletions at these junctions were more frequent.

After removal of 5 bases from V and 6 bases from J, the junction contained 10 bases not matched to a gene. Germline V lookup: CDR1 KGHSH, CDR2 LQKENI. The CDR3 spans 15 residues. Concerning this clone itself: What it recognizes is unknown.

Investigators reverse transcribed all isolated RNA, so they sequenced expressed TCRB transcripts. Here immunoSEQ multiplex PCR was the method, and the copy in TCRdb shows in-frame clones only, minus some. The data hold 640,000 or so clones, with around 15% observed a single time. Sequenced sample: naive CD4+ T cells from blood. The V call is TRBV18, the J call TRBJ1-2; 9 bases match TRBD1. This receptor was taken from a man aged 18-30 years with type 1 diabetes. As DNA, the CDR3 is TGTGCCAGCTCATCTACAGGGGGCGAGAGTAATGGCTACACCTTC. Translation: CASSSTGGESNGYTF.